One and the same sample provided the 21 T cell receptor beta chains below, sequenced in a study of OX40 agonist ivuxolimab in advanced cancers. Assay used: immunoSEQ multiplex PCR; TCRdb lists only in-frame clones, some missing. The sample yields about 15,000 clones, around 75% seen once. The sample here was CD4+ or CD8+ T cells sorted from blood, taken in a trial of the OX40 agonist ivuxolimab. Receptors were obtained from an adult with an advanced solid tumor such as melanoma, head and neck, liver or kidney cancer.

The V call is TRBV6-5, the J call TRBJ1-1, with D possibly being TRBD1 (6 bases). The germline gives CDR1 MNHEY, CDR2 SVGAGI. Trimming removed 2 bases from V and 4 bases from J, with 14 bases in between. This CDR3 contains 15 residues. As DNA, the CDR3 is TGTGCCAGCAGTTACACTCAACAGGGTGCCACTGAAGCTTTCTTT. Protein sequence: CASSYTQQGATEAFF.

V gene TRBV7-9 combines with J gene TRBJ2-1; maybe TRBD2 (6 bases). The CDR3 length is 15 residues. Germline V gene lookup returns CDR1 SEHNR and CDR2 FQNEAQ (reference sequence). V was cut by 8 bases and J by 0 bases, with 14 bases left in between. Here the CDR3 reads CASLSAGTSYNEQFF. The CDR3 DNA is TGTGCCAGCCTTTCGGCGGGAACCTCCTACAATGAGCAGTTCTTC.

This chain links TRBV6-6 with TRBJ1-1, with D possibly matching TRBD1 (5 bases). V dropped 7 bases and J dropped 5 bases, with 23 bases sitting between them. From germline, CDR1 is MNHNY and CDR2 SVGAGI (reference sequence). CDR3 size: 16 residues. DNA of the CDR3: TGTGCCAGCACCATCCTTCCGGGCCCACGGGGGACTGAAGCTTTCTTT. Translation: CASTILPGPRGTEAFF.

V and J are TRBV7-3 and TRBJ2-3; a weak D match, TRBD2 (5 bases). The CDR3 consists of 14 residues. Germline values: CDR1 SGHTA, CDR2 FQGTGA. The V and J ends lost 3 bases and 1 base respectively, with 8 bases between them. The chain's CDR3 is CASSFASRTDTQYF. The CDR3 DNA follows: TGTGCCAGCAGCTTCGCTAGCCGCACAGATACGCAGTATTTT.

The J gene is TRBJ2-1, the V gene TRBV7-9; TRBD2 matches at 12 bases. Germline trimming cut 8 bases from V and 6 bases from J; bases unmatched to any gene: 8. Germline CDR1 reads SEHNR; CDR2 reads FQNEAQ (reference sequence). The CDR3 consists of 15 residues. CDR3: CASRTLAGGVNEQFF. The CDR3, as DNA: TGTGCCAGCCGAACACTAGCGGGAGGCGTCAATGAGCAGTTCTTC.

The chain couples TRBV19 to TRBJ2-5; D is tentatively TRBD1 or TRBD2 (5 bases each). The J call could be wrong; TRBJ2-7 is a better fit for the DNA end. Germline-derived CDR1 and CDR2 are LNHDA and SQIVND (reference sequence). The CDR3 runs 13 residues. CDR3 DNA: TGTGCCAGTAGTTGGGGGAGCTCCTACGAGCAGTACTTC. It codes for CASSWGSSYEQYF.

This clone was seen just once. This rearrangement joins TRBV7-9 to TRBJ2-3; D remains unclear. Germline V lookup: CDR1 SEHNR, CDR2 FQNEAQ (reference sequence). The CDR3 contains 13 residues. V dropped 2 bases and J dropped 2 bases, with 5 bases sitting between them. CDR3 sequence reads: CASSLPNTDTQYF. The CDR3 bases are TGTGCCAGCAGCTTACCCAACACAGATACGCAGTATTTT.

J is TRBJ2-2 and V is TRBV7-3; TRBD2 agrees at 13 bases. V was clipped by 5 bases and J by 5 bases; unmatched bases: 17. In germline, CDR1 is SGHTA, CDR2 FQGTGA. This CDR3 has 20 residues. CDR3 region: CASSQNGLTLAGGPTGELFF. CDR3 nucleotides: TGTGCCAGCAGCCAAAATGGGCTGACACTAGCGGGAGGGCCTACCGGGGAGCTGTTTTTT.

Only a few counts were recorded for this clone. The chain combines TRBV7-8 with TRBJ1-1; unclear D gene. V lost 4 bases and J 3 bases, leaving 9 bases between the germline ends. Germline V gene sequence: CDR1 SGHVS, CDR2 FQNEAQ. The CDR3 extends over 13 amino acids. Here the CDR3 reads CASSSLLDTEAFF. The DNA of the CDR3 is TGTGCCAGCAGCTCCCTCTTGGACACTGAAGCTTTCTTT.

The CDR3 loop is CASTEGTGGYEQYF. CDR3 sequence (DNA): TGTGCCAGCACCGAAGGGACAGGGGGCTACGAGCAGTACTTC. The genes are TRBV2 and TRBJ2-5; 11 bases are a match to TRBD1. The last part of the DNA fits TRBJ2-7 better; the J call may be wrong. Looked up from germline, CDR1 is SNHLY and CDR2 is FYNNEI. The CDR3 contains 14 residues.

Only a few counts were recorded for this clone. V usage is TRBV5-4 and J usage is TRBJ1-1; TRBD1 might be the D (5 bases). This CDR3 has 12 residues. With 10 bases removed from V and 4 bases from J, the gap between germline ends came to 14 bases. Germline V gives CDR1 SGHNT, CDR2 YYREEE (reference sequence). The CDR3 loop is CAYQPQGTEAFF. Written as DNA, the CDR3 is TGTGCCTACCAACCGCAGGGCACTGAAGCTTTCTTT.

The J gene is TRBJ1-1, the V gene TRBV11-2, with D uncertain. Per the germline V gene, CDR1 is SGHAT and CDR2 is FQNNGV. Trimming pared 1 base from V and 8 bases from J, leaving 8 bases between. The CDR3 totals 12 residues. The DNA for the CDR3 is TGTGCCAGCAGCTTAGGTGGGTTGGAAGCTTTCTTT. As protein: CASSLGGLEAFF.

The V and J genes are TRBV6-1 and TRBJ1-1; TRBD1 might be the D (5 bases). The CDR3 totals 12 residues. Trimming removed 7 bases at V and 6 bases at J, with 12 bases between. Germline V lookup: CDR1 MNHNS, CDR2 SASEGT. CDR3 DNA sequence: TGTGCCAGCACGATAGGGACCTCTGAAGCTTTCTTT. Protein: CASTIGTSEAFF.

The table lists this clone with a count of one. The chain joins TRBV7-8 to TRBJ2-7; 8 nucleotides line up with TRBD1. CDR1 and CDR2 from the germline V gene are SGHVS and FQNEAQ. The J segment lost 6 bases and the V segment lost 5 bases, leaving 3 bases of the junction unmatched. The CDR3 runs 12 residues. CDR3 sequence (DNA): TGTGCCAGCAGCCAGACAGGGGTCGAGCAGTACTTC. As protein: CASSQTGVEQYF.

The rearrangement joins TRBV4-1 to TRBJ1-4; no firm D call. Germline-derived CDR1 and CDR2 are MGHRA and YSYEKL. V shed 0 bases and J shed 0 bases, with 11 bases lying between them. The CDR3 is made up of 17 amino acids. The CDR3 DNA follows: TGCGCCAGCAGCCAAGAAGGGAACGTAGCAACTAATGAAAAACTGTTTTTT. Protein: CASSQEGNVATNEKLFF.

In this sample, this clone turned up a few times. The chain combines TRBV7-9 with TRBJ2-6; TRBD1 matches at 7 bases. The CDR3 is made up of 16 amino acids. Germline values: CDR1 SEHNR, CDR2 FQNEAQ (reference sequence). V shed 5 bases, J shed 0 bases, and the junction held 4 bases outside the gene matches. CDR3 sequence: CASSPRDSSGANVLTF. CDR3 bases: TGTGCCAGCAGCCCCCGGGACAGCTCTGGGGCCAACGTCCTGACTTTC.

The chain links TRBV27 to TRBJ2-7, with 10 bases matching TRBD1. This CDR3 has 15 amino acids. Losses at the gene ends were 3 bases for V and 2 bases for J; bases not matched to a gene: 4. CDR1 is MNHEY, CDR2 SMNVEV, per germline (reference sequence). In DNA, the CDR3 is TGTGCCAGCAGTTTTTTCGGGACAGGGGCCTACGAGCAGTACTTC. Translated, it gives CASSFFGTGAYEQYF.

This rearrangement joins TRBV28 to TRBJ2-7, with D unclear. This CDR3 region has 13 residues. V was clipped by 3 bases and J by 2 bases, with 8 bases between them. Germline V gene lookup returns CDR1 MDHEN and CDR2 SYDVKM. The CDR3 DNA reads TGTGCCAGCAGTTTCCCCTCCCCCTACGAGCAGTACTTC. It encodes CASSFPSPYEQYF.

The DNA of the CDR3 is TGTGCCAGCAGCTTGGCTTACAGCGGGAGTGGTGAGCAGTTCTTC. Translation gives CASSLAYSGSGEQFF. The chain links TRBV5-5 to TRBJ2-1; 8 bases agree with TRBD2. The CDR3 runs 15 residues. Germline V gives CDR1 SGHKS, CDR2 YYEKEE (reference sequence). The ends lost 0 bases at V and 9 bases at J; junction bases unmatched: 8.

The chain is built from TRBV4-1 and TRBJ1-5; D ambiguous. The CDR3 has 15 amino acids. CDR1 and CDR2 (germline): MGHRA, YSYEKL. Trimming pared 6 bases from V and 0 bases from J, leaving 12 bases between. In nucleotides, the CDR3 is TGCGCCAGCAGGCATACTACAGATAGCAATCAGCCCCAGCATTTT. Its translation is CASRHTTDSNQPQHF.

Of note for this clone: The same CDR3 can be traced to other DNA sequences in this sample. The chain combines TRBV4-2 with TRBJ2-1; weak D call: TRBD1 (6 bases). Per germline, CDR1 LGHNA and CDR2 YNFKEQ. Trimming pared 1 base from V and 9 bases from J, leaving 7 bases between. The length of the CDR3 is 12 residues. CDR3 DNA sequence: TGTGCCAGCAGCCAAGTAGGGGGTGAGCAGTTCTTC. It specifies CASSQVGGEQFF.